The sequence of this T cell receptor (beta chain) was determined in a study of T-cell memory formation after mild COVID-19. TCRdb ran MiXCR on the 5' RACE reads and lists one entry per CDR3 protein. The sample lists more than 350,000 distinct CDR3 sequences, approximately 15% occurring once. As to this clonotype: The target antigen is unknown.

Study conclusions and caveats: CD4+ contracting clones lay mainly in CM and EM, CD8+ ones in EMRA.

The sequence was collected from a man aged 18 to 29 who had mild COVID-19 (a few samples of this study predate the infection). Cell type and time point are not known. The material sequenced was PBMCs or a T cell subset sorted from them (not recorded which).

CDR3 nucleotide sequence: TGTGCCAGCAGTGATGGGACTAGCGGGGCGGGTGAGCAGTTCTTC. Amino acids: CASSDGTSGAGEQFF. The J gene is TRBJ2-1, the V gene TRBV7-9, with 13 bases that match TRBD2. The CDR3 consists of 15 residues. CDR1 is SEHNR and CDR2 is FQNEAQ in the germline V gene (reference sequence). J gave up 9 bases and V 6 bases, and 8 bases lay outside the gene matches.